The rows below give T cell receptor beta chains drawn from one sample of a study of OX40 agonist ivuxolimab in advanced cancers. Measured with immunoSEQ multiplex PCR; TCRdb has only the in-frame clones, and not every one. The sample holds about 80,000 clones, about nine tenths seen once. Sample: CD4+ or CD8+ T cells sorted from blood, taken in a trial of the OX40 agonist ivuxolimab. The receptors come from an adult with an advanced solid tumor such as melanoma, head and neck, liver or kidney cancer. CDR3s include the opening cysteine and the closing phenylalanine or tryptophan. Fields, in order: D gene, clone size, J gene, V gene, CDR3 DNA, CDR3 protein. D genes are given only for firm matches. Size values are once, few and many counts, or a class for expanded clones, and some rows have none.

TRBD1 - TRBJ2-1 TRBV5-4 TGTGCCAGCAGCTTGGGATCTCCGGGACAGGTTTACAATGAGCAGTTCTTC CASSLGSPGQVYNEQFF
TRBD1 - TRBJ2-3 TRBV29-1 TGCAGCGTTGCGAGACAGGGCATTGCAGATACGCAGTATTTT CSVARQGIADTQYF
TRBD1 - TRBJ2-5 TRBV30 TGTGCCTGGACAGGGGGCCCAGAGACCCAGTACTTC CAWTGGPETQYF
- - TRBJ1-1 TRBV11-2 TGTGCCAGCAGCTCGTATAAGGGACCCGTCGAAAGTGAAGCTTTCTTT CASSSYKGPVESEAFF
- - TRBJ2-1 TRBV28 TGTGCCAGCAGTCCAGACAGCTACAATGAGCAGTTCTTC CASSPDSYNEQFF
TRBD1 - TRBJ2-7 TRBV6-6 TGTGCCAGCAGTCCTGCCCTGGACAGGGGATCCTACGAGCAGTACTTC CASSPALDRGSYEQYF
TRBD2 - TRBJ2-1 TRBV9 TGTGCCAGCAGCGTAGAACTAGCGGGGAACAATGAGCAGTTCTTC CASSVELAGNNEQFF
- - TRBJ1-2 TRBV10-2 TGCGCCAGCAAAACCCCCGGTACGGGGACTGGCTACACCTTC CASKTPGTGTGYTF
- - TRBJ2-5 TRBV28 TGTGCCAGCAGTTTCCACCAGGGCCAGACCCAGTACTTC CASSFHQGQTQYF
- once TRBJ2-7 TRBV11-2 TGTGCCAGCAGCCAACTGACAGGTCGGGTCGGCGAGCAGTACTTC CASSQLTGRVGEQYF
TRBD1 - TRBJ1-2 TRBV19 TGTGCCACCCGGGACAGGGGCTATGGCTACACCTTC CATRDRGYGYTF
- - TRBJ2-2 TRBV2 TGTGCCAGCACTGCAACCGGTGGGGGGATCACCGGGGAGCTGTTTTTT CASTATGGGITGELFF
- - TRBJ2-3 TRBV9 TGTGCCAGCAGCGTAGGGTACACAGATACGCAGTATTTT CASSVGYTDTQYF
- - TRBJ2-3 TRBV5-5 TGTGCCAGCAGCCCGGACGGGGTTCTCACAGATACGCAGTATTTT CASSPDGVLTDTQYF
- - TRBJ1-2 TRBV30 TGTGCCTGGAGTTTTCGGGGGGGGAATAACTATGGCTACACCTTC CAWSFRGGNNYGYTF
- - TRBJ1-2 TRBV6-1 TGTGCCAGCCTTCCCGGGGGGGACTATGGCTACACCTTC CASLPGGDYGYTF
- - TRBJ2-1 TRBV2 TGTGCCAGCAGTACCTTTCGCAATGAGCAGTTCTTC CASSTFRNEQFF
- - TRBJ2-3 TRBV9 TGTGCCAGCAGCGTATCCCTCCTCCCGCAGTATTTT CASSVSLLPQYF
- - TRBJ2-5 TRBV7-2 TGTGCCAGCAGCCCCACCGGCCCGGCCCGGGTTGAGACCCAGTACTTC CASSPTGPARVETQYF
- - TRBJ2-5 TRBV30 TGTGCCTGGAGTGAAGGGGGGCGCCCACAAGAGACCCAGTACTTC CAWSEGGRPQETQYF
- - TRBJ1-4 TRBV29-1 TGCAGCGTTGGACAGTTAGCCGAAAAACTGTTTTTT CSVGQLAEKLFF
- - TRBJ2-7 TRBV6-1 TGTGCCAGCAGTGAAGTTAGCAGGCCTTCCTACGAGCAGTACTTC CASSEVSRPSYEQYF
- - TRBJ2-3 TRBV13 TGTGCCAGCAGCCCACCCAACGTTACGGACGGACCGGGAACCCTCACAGATACGCAGTATTTT CASSPPNVTDGPGTLTDTQYF
- - TRBJ2-1 TRBV19 TGTGCCAGTAGTATGTTTAGTCTTGGGCAGTTAAATGAGCAGTTCTTC CASSMFSLGQLNEQFF
TRBD2 - TRBJ2-5 TRBV11-3 TGTGCCAGCAGCAACCAGCGGGGAGAGACCCAGTACTTC CASSNQRGETQYF
- - TRBJ1-1 TRBV19 TGTGCCAGCAGCCCGACGAACACTGAAGCTTTCTTT CASSPTNTEAFF
TRBD1 - TRBJ2-1 TRBV18 TGTGCCAGCTCACCATGGGACAGGCGTAATGAGCAGTTCTTC CASSPWDRRNEQFF
- - TRBJ2-1 TRBV5-4 TGTGCCAGCAGCTTGGCGCCGACCTTATACAATGAGCAGTTCTTC CASSLAPTLYNEQFF
- - TRBJ1-2 TRBV10-1 TGCGCCAGCAGTGAGTCGACACACTATGGCTACACCTTC CASSESTHYGYTF
TRBD2 - TRBJ2-1 TRBV6-1 TGTGCCAGCAGTGAAGCCCTCACGCCACTAGCGAAAGATCTCAATGAGCAGTTCTTC CASSEALTPLAKDLNEQFF
- once TRBJ2-1 TRBV25-1 TGTGCCAGCAGTGAAAATCAGGCGGAGAAGAGATTCTTC CASSENQAEKRFF
- - TRBJ1-2 TRBV27 TGTGCCAGCAGTTTATCAGGGCGGTATGGCTACACCTTC CASSLSGRYGYTF
TRBD1 - TRBJ1-4 TRBV11-2 TGTGCCAGCAGCCCCGGGGACAGAGCGAATGAAAAACTGTTTTTT CASSPGDRANEKLFF
- once TRBJ1-3 TRBV7-2 TGTGCCAGCAGCTTAGCATTAACAGGAGGAAACACCATATATTTT CASSLALTGGNTIYF
- - TRBJ1-3 TRBV4-2 TGTGCCAGCAGCATAGGAAAACTCTCTGGAAACACCATATATTTT CASSIGKLSGNTIYF
- - TRBJ2-7 TRBV5-8 TGTGCCAGCAGCTACGGACTACCCACTGGCGAGCAGTACTTC CASSYGLPTGEQYF